Listed here is a single TCR beta chain. Via MiXCR, TCRdb re-called the 5' RACE reads, giving one row per CDR3 protein. Found here are around 310,000 distinct CDR3 sequences, approximately 15% of them singletons; the top ten hold about a fifth. Germline V gene lookup returns CDR1 SGHAT and CDR2 FQNNGV. With 3 bases removed from V and 5 bases from J, the gap between germline ends came to 10 bases. This CDR3 region has 13 residues. These data are taken from a study of T-cell memory formation after mild COVID-19. Sequences were obtained from PBMCs or a T cell subset sorted from them (not recorded which). This clonotype originated in a man aged 18 to 35 who had mild COVID-19 (a few samples of this study predate the infection). Cell type and time point are not known. The chain combines TRBV11-2 with TRBJ2-5; no definite D call. CDR3 residues: CASSFSVRETQYF. The CDR3 region has the DNA TGTGCCAGCAGCTTTTCGGTTCGGGAGACCCAGTACTTC.